What follows are 29 T cell receptor beta chains derived from one specimen sequenced in a study of blood T cell repertoires in COVID-19. Only in-frame clones appear in the TCRdb table, and some are missing; sequencing was by immunoSEQ multiplex PCR. The sample yields about 160,000 clones, around four fifths seen once. The sequenced sample was peripheral blood. The receptors come from a man aged 65 to 79 with acute or convalescent COVID-19.

The rearrangement links TRBV7-3 to TRBJ1-2, with TRBD1 identical over 8 bases. V was clipped by 5 bases and J by 4 bases; unmatched bases: 3. This CDR3 region has 13 residues. Looked up from germline, CDR1 is SGHTA and CDR2 is FQGTGA. DNA of the CDR3: TGTGCCAGCAGCGCAGGGACAGGCTATGGCTACACCTTC. Residues: CASSAGTGYGYTF.

The chain links TRBV15 to TRBJ1-6; D may be TRBD1 (6 bases). This CDR3 is 15 amino acids long. Germline V lookup: CDR1 LNHNV, CDR2 YYDKDF (reference sequence). Trimming pared 0 bases from V and 4 bases from J, leaving 7 bases between. The CDR3 loop reads CATSRDQGYNSPLHF. Here the CDR3 DNA reads TGTGCCACCAGCAGAGACCAGGGGTATAATTCACCCCTCCACTTT.

J is TRBJ2-7 and V is TRBV4-1, with 7 bases that match TRBD2. This CDR3 spans 14 amino acids. Germline trimming cut 5 bases from V and 5 bases from J; bases unmatched to any gene: 9. Germline CDR1 is MGHRA and CDR2 is YSYEKL. The CDR3 spells CASSWGGEVNEQYF. CDR3 coding DNA: TGCGCCAGCAGCTGGGGAGGGGAAGTTAACGAGCAGTACTTC.

The rearrangement uses TRBV5-1 and TRBJ2-3; 7 bases agree with TRBD1. Germline V gives CDR1 SGHRS, CDR2 YFSETQ. With V trimmed by 7 bases and J by 4 bases, 9 bases remained unmatched. The CDR3 is 14 amino acids. The chain's CDR3 is CASLRTGSSDTQYF. The CDR3 region has the DNA TGCGCCAGCCTCCGGACAGGTAGTTCAGATACGCAGTATTTT.

V gene TRBV7-2 combines with J gene TRBJ2-1; 7 bases match TRBD1. The germline V gene encodes CDR1 SGHTA and CDR2 FQGNSA. Unmatched junction bases numbered 3, after V lost 1 base and J lost 3 bases. There are 15 residues in the CDR3. The CDR3 DNA is TGTGCCAGCAGCTTAGAGGGACAGAACTACAATGAGCAGTTCTTC. Translation: CASSLEGQNYNEQFF.

The chain employs TRBV5-1 and TRBJ1-6; D is uncertain. CDR1 is SGHRS, CDR2 YFSETQ, per germline. The CDR3 totals 15 residues. Trimming left V 8 bases short and J 10 bases short, with 22 bases between. Written as DNA, the CDR3 is TGCGCCAGTACTTTAGGAGGGAACGAAAGATCACCCCTCCACTTT. This codes for CASTLGGNERSPLHF.

V is TRBV2 and J is TRBJ1-1, with 8 bases identical to TRBD1. Germline CDR1 reads SNHLY; CDR2 reads FYNNEI. The CDR3 loop spans 15 amino acids. The ends lost 8 bases at V and 1 base at J; junction bases unmatched: 9. CDR3 sequence reads: CASSAFGQGNTEAFF. CDR3 nucleotide sequence: TGTGCCAGCTCAGCTTTCGGACAGGGGAACACTGAAGCTTTCTTT.

The V gene is TRBV3-1 (or the pseudogene TRBV3-2), the J gene TRBJ2-7; D is perhaps TRBD2 (6 bases). Germline lookup yields CDR1 LGHDT and CDR2 YNNKEL (reference sequence). This CDR3 has 17 amino acids. V dropped 4 bases and J dropped 0 bases, with 19 bases sitting between them. The CDR3 protein is CASSRDVGDWSSYEQYF. The CDR3 nucleotides are TGTGCCAGCAGCCGGGATGTGGGGGACTGGAGCTCCTACGAGCAGTACTTC.

The chain carries TRBV4-1 and TRBJ1-5; D is perhaps TRBD1 (6 bases). CDR3 size: 21 residues. CDR1 and CDR2 (germline): MGHRA, YSYEKL. Trimming took off 2 bases at V and 3 bases at J, with 29 bases between the two ends. In DNA, the CDR3 is TGCGCCAGCAGCCAACCAAAAGCGGGGAGGGGGATAGGCCCGAACAATCAGCCCCAGCATTTT. Translation: CASSQPKAGRGIGPNNQPQHF.

The chain uses TRBV2 and TRBJ2-5; 7 bases match TRBD2. This CDR3 region has 14 residues. Losses at the gene ends were 6 bases for V and 5 bases for J; bases not matched to a gene: 9. The germline CDR1 and CDR2 sequences are SNHLY and FYNNEI. Here the CDR3 reads CASSVAGVGETQYF. CDR3 coding DNA: TGTGCCAGCAGCGTTGCGGGGGTCGGCGAGACCCAGTACTTC.

This sequence joins TRBV24-1 and TRBJ2-3, with a possible D match to TRBD2 (6 bases). Germline-derived CDR1 and CDR2 are KGHDR and SFDVKD. V lost 3 bases, J lost 4 bases, and 13 bases lay in between. The CDR3 runs 15 residues. This chain's CDR3 is CATSDGWGGADTQYF. Written as DNA, the CDR3 is TGTGCCACCAGTGATGGGTGGGGAGGCGCAGATACGCAGTATTTT.

The J gene is TRBJ2-2, the V gene TRBV11-3; 9 positions agree with TRBD1. The CDR3 loop spans 15 amino acids. Trimming took 5 bases from V and 7 from J; bases not matched to a gene: 8. CDR1 and CDR2 (germline): SGHNT, YENEEA. For the CDR3, the DNA is TGTGCCAGCAGCCCACAACAGGGGGCAGTCGGGGAGCTGTTTTTT. Its translation: CASSPQQGAVGELFF.

The genes are TRBV19 and TRBJ2-7, with TRBD2 matching over 8 bases. Germline loops: CDR1 LNHDA, CDR2 SQIVND (reference sequence). Trimming took 4 bases from V and 1 from J; bases not matched to a gene: 9. This CDR3 has 16 amino acids. This chain's CDR3 is CASSTTPTSGSYEQYF. CDR3 sequence (DNA): TGTGCCAGTAGTACTACCCCTACTAGCGGATCCTACGAGCAGTACTTC.

V and J are TRBV7-2 and TRBJ2-2; the match to TRBD2 covers 11 bases. Germline CDR1 and CDR2: SGHTA and FQGNSA. The V and J ends lost 1 base and 4 bases, in that order; junction bases with no gene match: 5. The CDR3 is 17 amino acids. The CDR3 loop is CASSLVSGGAVTGELFF. The CDR3 DNA follows: TGTGCCAGCAGCTTAGTTAGCGGGGGGGCCGTCACCGGGGAGCTGTTTTTT.

The chain uses TRBV7-9 and TRBJ1-1, with 8 bases matching TRBD1. The CDR3 runs to 14 residues. CDR1 and CDR2 (germline): SEHNR, FQNEAQ (reference sequence). Trimming at V came to 3 bases and at J to 1 base, leaving 1 base not matched to a gene. The CDR3 bases are TGTGCCAGCAGCTTCGGACAGGGGAACACTGAAGCTTTCTTT. Translated, it gives CASSFGQGNTEAFF.

This clone was observed a few times. The chain links TRBV7-6 to TRBJ2-2; 8 bases fit TRBD2. The germline gives CDR1 SGHVS, CDR2 FNYEAQ. The CDR3 is made up of 17 amino acids. V shed 5 bases, J shed 2 bases, and the junction held 10 bases outside the gene matches. CDR3 region: CASSHNPAGVNTGELFF. The CDR3 DNA sequence: TGTGCCAGCAGCCACAATCCAGCGGGGGTCAACACCGGGGAGCTGTTTTTT.

The J gene is TRBJ1-5, the V gene TRBV5-5, with D maybe TRBD1 (5 bases). Germline V gene sequence: CDR1 SGHKS, CDR2 YYEKEE (reference sequence). V was shortened by 0 bases and J by 2 bases, with 9 bases between the two germline ends. CDR3 length equals 15 residues. The CDR3 is CASSLEAGGNQPQHF. As DNA, the CDR3 is TGTGCCAGCAGCTTGGAAGCGGGGGGCAATCAGCCCCAGCATTTT.

As concerns this clone: Other DNA variants within this sample encode the same CDR3. The chain is built from TRBV6-5 and TRBJ1-1; no reliable D call. This CDR3 has 15 residues. The V end was cut by 2 bases, the J end by 0 bases, with 10 bases between. The germline V gene has CDR1 MNHEY and CDR2 SVGAGI. This CDR3 reads CASSYGGGMNTEAFF. The CDR3 DNA is TGTGCCAGCAGTTACGGTGGCGGCATGAACACTGAAGCTTTCTTT.

The chain employs TRBV5-6 and TRBJ1-5; D is ambiguous. This CDR3 contains 15 residues. Germline CDR1 reads SGHDT; CDR2 reads YYEEEE. V was clipped by 5 bases and J by 1 base, with 13 bases between them. CDR3 in amino acids: CASSWSSRSNQPQHF. The CDR3, as DNA: TGTGCCAGCAGTTGGAGCAGTAGGAGCAATCAGCCCCAGCATTTT.

The chain employs TRBV30 and TRBJ2-1; possibly TRBD1 for D (5 bases). Per germline, CDR1 GTSNPN and CDR2 SVGIG (reference sequence). Trimming shortened V by 0 bases and J by 9 bases, and 9 bases separated the two germline ends. This CDR3 is 12 amino acids long. Here the CDR3 DNA reads TGTGCCTGGAGTGTTTCAGGGTTTGAGCAGTTCTTC. Protein product: CAWSVSGFEQFF.

This chain links TRBV25-1 with TRBJ1-4; 7 nucleotides align to TRBD1. The CDR3 sequence is 18 residues long. CDR1 is MGHDK and CDR2 is SYGVNS in the germline V gene. After removal of 4 bases from V and 0 bases from J, the junction contained 11 bases not matched to a gene. Here the CDR3 DNA reads TGTGCCAGCAGTGCCACAGGGGATAGAGGGACAACTAATGAAAAACTGTTTTTT. It codes for CASSATGDRGTTNEKLFF.

The CDR3 region is CASRGALAGGFTDTQYF. DNA for the CDR3: TGTGCCTCAAGGGGTGCCTTAGCGGGGGGATTCACAGATACGCAGTATTTT. The chain is built from TRBV28 and TRBJ2-3; 10 bases agree with TRBD2. V gave up 11 bases and J gave up 2 bases; unmatched junction bases: 16. This CDR3 comprises 17 residues. Germline CDR1 MDHEN, CDR2 SYDVKM.

The chain combines TRBV18 with TRBJ2-7, with TRBD2 matching 13 bases. Germline CDR1 reads KGHSH; CDR2 reads LQKENI. This CDR3 comprises 15 residues. V lost 3 bases and J lost 5; bases outside the gene matches: 4. DNA of the CDR3: TGTGCCAGCTCACCCGGACTAGCGGGAGAACACGAGCAGTACTTC. Its protein is CASSPGLAGEHEQYF.

The rearrangement links TRBV5-6 to TRBJ1-6; D call uncertain. The germline gives CDR1 SGHDT, CDR2 YYEEEE. Trimming pared 0 bases from V and 2 bases from J, leaving 12 bases between. The CDR3 spans 17 residues. CDR3 nucleotides: TGTGCCAGCAGCTTGGAGGCGGTCTTTCCCTATAATTCACCCCTCCACTTT. Its protein is CASSLEAVFPYNSPLHF. Based on the CDR3 plus reference TRBV5-6 and TRBJ1-6, the full variable domain is DAGVTQSPTHLIKTRGQQVTLRCSPKSGHDTVSWYQQALGQGPQFIFQYYEEEERQRGNFPDRFSGHQFPNYSSELNVNALLLGDSALYLCASSLEAVFPYNSPLHFGNGTRLTVT.

This rearrangement joins TRBV10-3 to TRBJ2-1, with D perhaps TRBD1 (7 bases). The ends were cut back, 4 bases at V and 5 bases at J, with 12 bases in the middle. Germline CDR1 is ENHRY and CDR2 is SYGVKD. The CDR3 runs 14 residues. The CDR3 DNA is TGTGCCATCAGTGGGCGCGGGACAGACAATGAGCAGTTCTTC. Protein sequence: CAISGRGTDNEQFF.

The chain joins TRBV6-5 to TRBJ2-7; D not certain. CDR3 length equals 13 residues. Germline values: CDR1 MNHEY, CDR2 SVGAGI. V lost 3 bases and J lost 4, with 10 bases in between. The CDR3 bases are TGTGCCAGCAGTTATGGGCACAATTACGAGCAGTACTTC. Encoded protein: CASSYGHNYEQYF.

V gene TRBV6-1 combines with J gene TRBJ2-2, with TRBD2 identical over 10 bases. J lost 3 bases, V lost 4 bases, and 11 bases had no gene match. Germline V gives CDR1 MNHNS, CDR2 SASEGT. The length of the CDR3 is 18 residues. The CDR3 is CASSVVVAGGGDTGELFF. Written as DNA, the CDR3 is TGTGCCAGCAGTGTCGTGGTAGCGGGAGGTGGGGACACCGGGGAGCTGTTTTTT.

J is TRBJ2-3 and V is TRBV3-1 (or the pseudogene TRBV3-2), with TRBD1 matching 10 bases. V was clipped by 4 bases and J by 5 bases; unmatched bases: 9. This CDR3 has 16 residues. Per the germline V gene, CDR1 is LGHDT and CDR2 is YNNKEL (reference sequence). The CDR3 sequence is CASSPSGQGNRDTQYF. CDR3 bases: TGTGCCAGCAGCCCGTCGGGACAGGGGAATCGAGATACGCAGTATTTT.

This clone is a singleton in its sample. The chain employs TRBV3-1 (or the pseudogene TRBV3-2) and TRBJ1-3; D unresolved. The CDR3 is 16 residues long. Trimming removed 2 bases from V and 0 bases from J, with 11 bases in between. Germline V gene sequence: CDR1 LGHDT, CDR2 YNNKEL (reference sequence). The CDR3 is CASSQYGLTSGNTIYF. The CDR3 region has the DNA TGTGCCAGCAGCCAATACGGACTGACCTCTGGAAACACCATATATTTT.